This is a list of T cell receptor beta chains from one sample in a study of identical twins. Each CDR3 protein is one row after TCRdb ran MiXCR on the 5' RACE reads. The sample holds 300,000 to 400,000 distinct CDR3 sequences, about 12% seen once. The sample was also reused in another study, on yellow fever vaccine responses in identical twins.

The source material was CD8+ T cells sorted from blood. The origin of the receptors is a woman between 18 and 29 years old in good health. Both conserved end residues are part of each CDR3. The D gene is left open where the match is weak. Only part of the rows carry a size: once, few, many, or a class if the clone is expanded.

>TRBV7-9|TRBJ2-2|-|-
CASSLLNTGVLFF
>TRBV5-5|TRBJ1-5|few|TRBD1
CASSFRGAQPQHF
>TRBV27|TRBJ1-2|-|-
CATRHGGDGYTF
>TRBV29-1|TRBJ2-7|-|TRBD1
CSVIGTGSYEQYF
>TRBV11-2|TRBJ2-3|-|TRBD1
CASSLGAGGQDTQYF
>TRBV14|TRBJ2-1|few|-
CASSLQGLWGNEQFF
>TRBV20-1|TRBJ2-1|few|TRBD2
CSARVGLAGHHEQFF
>TRBV5-1|TRBJ2-1|few|-
CASTAGTEQFF
>TRBV5-5|TRBJ2-1|few|-
CASSSEGSYNEQFF
>TRBV3-1|TRBJ2-3|many|-
CASSQEARIDTQYF
>TRBV12-3/TRBV12-4|TRBJ2-1|few|-
CASSFPDNEQFF
>TRBV15|TRBJ2-3|-|-
CATSRLGPYTDTQYF
>TRBV28|TRBJ1-5|-|-
CASRDRDRWDQPQHF
>TRBV7-6|TRBJ2-7|-|-
CASSTGHEQYF
>TRBV4-1|TRBJ1-4|-|-
CASSQDPQSATNEKLFF
>TRBV29-1|TRBJ1-2|many|TRBD1
CSISDPGQENYGYTF
>TRBV20-1|TRBJ2-4|-|TRBD2
CSAKSGREAKNIQYF
>TRBV4-1|TRBJ2-3|-|TRBD2
CASSPGGAWTDTQYF
>TRBV10-2|TRBJ2-2|-|-
CASSIPLAVNTGELFF
>TRBV10-3|TRBJ2-3|few|-
CAIGIGGNKDTQYF
>TRBV7-8|TRBJ2-7|few|-
CASSLGWGVREQYF
>TRBV4-1|TRBJ2-7|few|-
CASSQDGRREQYF
>TRBV29-1|TRBJ2-1|many|TRBD1
CSVEGTVAGGGNEQFF
>TRBV20-1|TRBJ2-7|few|-
CSARDNSVYEQYF
>TRBV15|TRBJ2-5|-|TRBD2
CATIEREGRLETQYF
>TRBV5-5|TRBJ2-3|few|-
CASEGPGDGGPDTQYF
>TRBV3-1|TRBJ2-7|-|TRBD2
CASSQSLVIAGSKDEQYF
>TRBV28|TRBJ2-2|-|-
CASSSGTEGTGELFF
>TRBV12-3/TRBV12-4|TRBJ2-3|many|TRBD2
CASSLASGRTDTQYF
>TRBV29-1|TRBJ1-2|few|TRBD1
CSVEDKGAVYGYTF
>TRBV12-3/TRBV12-4|TRBJ1-1|many|-
CASSLARNTEAFF
>TRBV14|TRBJ1-1|-|TRBD1
CASSHPQGAWTEAFF
>TRBV12-3/TRBV12-4|TRBJ1-1|-|-
CASSWPDQGGAFF
>TRBV5-1|TRBJ1-1|few|-
CASSLGVGEGTEAFF
>TRBV5-5|TRBJ2-1|-|-
CASSLAQSYNEQFF
>TRBV28|TRBJ2-1|once|-
CASSLIARSYNEQFF
>TRBV28|TRBJ1-2|few|-
CASSLVAGNSDGYTF
>TRBV20-1|TRBJ2-7|-|-
CSARDHKLETPYEQYF
>TRBV11-2|TRBJ2-2|-|TRBD2
CASSLGTSGIFTGELFF
>TRBV7-9|TRBJ2-1|-|-
CASNSPSRYNEQFF
>TRBV20-1|TRBJ2-1|few|TRBD2
CSAIFLGGNNEQFF
>TRBV5-6|TRBJ2-5|-|-
CASSAGSETQYF
>TRBV3-1|TRBJ2-3|-|TRBD2
CASSPRTSGRADTQYF
>TRBV27|TRBJ2-5|many|-
CASSLFARQETQYF
>TRBV15|TRBJ2-1|-|-
CATSRGTLPAGRYNEQFF
>TRBV7-9|TRBJ2-5|few|-
CASSPSVTDEETQYF
>TRBV5-1|TRBJ2-7|many|TRBD2
CASSEGLSTEQYF
>TRBV6-4|TRBJ2-1|-|TRBD2
CASSDNAGVDEQFF
>TRBV7-3|TRBJ2-3|many|-
CASSLLAGTDTQYF
>TRBV27|TRBJ1-1|-|-
CASSLYGMNTEAFF